This T cell receptor (beta chain) is drawn from a study of T cell responses to AZD1222 COVID-19 vaccine. Study-wide results and caveats: Most donors were white British, females outnumbered males, and clonal diversity was possibly underestimated. Two AZD1222 administrations were followed by greater Spike-specific TCR breadth and depth. Dominant CD4 TCR responses targeted spike regions 160-218 and 743-854.

CDR1 is SGHTA and CDR2 is FQGNSA in the germline V gene. With 4 bases removed from V and 2 bases from J, the gap between germline ends came to 11 bases. This CDR3 has 14 amino acids. Remarks on this clone: The antigen is unknown.

The assay was immunoSEQ multiplex PCR, and TCRdb's table has in-frame clones only and misses some. The sample gives 100,000 or so clones, about 87% of which show up once; about 9.4% is in the top ten. The sequence derives from an adult who received the AZD1222 COVID-19 vaccine. The sample here was peripheral blood, taken 28 days after the second AZD1222 dose. The chain has TRBV7-2 and TRBJ1-1; D is perhaps TRBD1 (6 bases). DNA for the CDR3: TGTGCCAGCAGCTCTGGGGGGGCAAACACTGAAGCTTTCTTT. It specifies CASSSGGANTEAFF.